One sample yielded the 11 T cell receptor beta chains listed below, sequenced in a study of regulatory T cells in long-lasting Graves disease. Regarding time point: newly diagnosed GD, antithyroid drugs for less than 3 months. After RNA was extracted from PBMCs, the TCR library was made from it. Arm-PCR with iRepertoire HTBI primers amplified the CDR3 regions for these TCR beta libraries. TCRdb passed the multiplex PCR reads through MiXCR, listing each CDR3 protein once. Altogether roughly 610,000 distinct CDR3 sequences are present, about 15% being singletons, with the ten largest covering 15% to 20%. These data also featured in a second study, about T cells in Graves' hyperthyroidism and ophthalmopathy.

The sequencing used peripheral blood mononuclear cells (PBMCs), collected at new diagnosis, from a patient treated with antithyroid drugs. Receptors were obtained from a woman under 40 with Graves disease.

The V gene is TRBV30, the J gene TRBJ2-7; 7 nucleotides align to TRBD1. Germline CDR1 and CDR2: GTSNPN and SVGIG (reference sequence). This CDR3 is 12 amino acids long. Losses at the gene ends were 5 bases for V and 1 base for J; bases not matched to a gene: 2. This chain's CDR3 is CAWEDRSYEQYF. CDR3 DNA: TGTGCCTGGGAGGACAGGTCCTACGAGCAGTACTTC.

At least ten counts were recorded for this clonotype. The V and J genes are TRBV28 and TRBJ2-3; no firm D call. The CDR3 extends over 15 amino acids. V was shortened by 7 bases and J by 3 bases, with 17 bases between the two germline ends. Germline assignment: CDR1 MDHEN and CDR2 SYDVKM. CDR3 coding DNA: TGTGCCAGCATTAACTCCCGATTAAATACAGATACGCAGTATTTT. It is translated as CASINSRLNTDTQYF.

For this clonotype: Given a far larger clone just one base away, this is likely a sequencing read error. The rearrangement links TRBV28 to TRBJ2-7; the match to TRBD2 covers 10 bases. The CDR3 contains 19 residues. The ends lost 5 bases at V and 7 bases at J; junction bases unmatched: 23. Germline loops: CDR1 MDHEN, CDR2 SYDVKM. Written as DNA, the CDR3 is TGTGCCAGCAGTCCCCGGACAGATCTTAGCGGGAGGCCCTACAATGAGCAGTACTTC. Protein: CASSPRTDLSGRPYNEQYF. The whole variable domain, filled in from reference TRBV28 and TRBJ2-7, reads DVKVTQSSRYLVKRTGEKVFLECVQDMDHENMFWYRQDPGLGLRLIYFSYDVKMKEKGDIPEGYSVSREKKERFSLILESASTNQTSMYLCASSPRTDLSGRPYNEQYFGPGTRLTVT.

This clonotype has a count of ten or more. V and J are TRBV2 and TRBJ1-1; D unclear. The CDR3 covers 11 residues. V gave up 6 bases and J gave up 6 bases, with 8 bases separating them. Germline lookup yields CDR1 SNHLY and CDR2 FYNNEI. CDR3 sequence (DNA): TGTGCCAGCAGCCAGATCTCTGAAGCTTTCTTT. This sequence encodes CASSQISEAFF.

At least ten counts were recorded for this clonotype. The chain combines TRBV7-8 with TRBJ2-1; D is perhaps TRBD1 (5 bases). Trimming removed 7 bases from V and 7 bases from J, with 14 bases in between. The CDR3 loop spans 13 amino acids. CDR1 is SGHVS and CDR2 is FQNEAQ in the germline V gene. CDR3 DNA sequence: TGTGCCAGCATCGCTCCCCCAGGGAATGAGCAGTTCTTC. Translated: CASIAPPGNEQFF. The variable domain in full, completed from reference TRBV7-8 and TRBJ2-1, reads GAGVSQSPRYKVAKRGQDVALRCDPISGHVSLFWYQQALGQGPEFLTYFQNEAQLDKSGLPSDRFFAERPEGSVSTLKIQRTQQEDSAVYLCASIAPPGNEQFFGPGTRLTVL.

This clonotype occurred many times. This sequence joins TRBV20-1 and TRBJ1-1; D may be TRBD1 (5 bases). Between the trimmed V and J ends, which lost 6 bases and 0 bases, there was a span of 17 bases. Germline CDR1 reads DFQATT; CDR2 reads SNEGSKA (reference sequence). The CDR3 spans 15 residues. The CDR3, as DNA: TGCAGTGCCGAGGAGGGGTTGGGGATGAACACTGAAGCTTTCTTT. Translating gives CSAEEGLGMNTEAFF.

A note on this clonotype: A much larger clone lies a single base off, so this may be a read error. The rearrangement links TRBV5-1 to TRBJ1-1; weak D call: TRBD1 (6 bases). There are 16 residues in the CDR3. Per the germline V gene, CDR1 is SGHRS and CDR2 is YFSETQ. The CDR3 protein is CASGFLDGTTGDEAFF. The CDR3 coding sequence is TGCGCCAGCGGCTTCTTAGATGGGACAACCGGCGATGAAGCTTTCTTT.

This clonotype was observed many times. The chain uses TRBV28 and TRBJ2-7; D is undetermined. V lost 4 bases, J lost 2 bases, and 9 bases lay in between. This CDR3 has 13 residues. The germline CDR1 and CDR2 sequences are MDHEN and SYDVKM. CDR3 bases: TGTGCCAGCAGTTCGTTAGCTCCCTACGAGCAGTACTTC. It specifies CASSSLAPYEQYF.

The sample holds many counts of this clonotype. At one boundary the junction diverges from the germline segment, which might be a read error. The chain joins TRBV27 to TRBJ2-3; D is perhaps TRBD2 (5 bases). Germline V gene lookup returns CDR1 MNHEY and CDR2 SMNVEV (reference sequence). The CDR3 totals 11 residues. CDR3 protein: CASSKGIPTTF. As DNA, the CDR3 is TGTGCCAGCAGTAAAGGGATACCGACTACGTTT.

This clonotype came up many times. This chain links TRBV20-1 with TRBJ2-7; D gene uncertain. This CDR3 has 10 amino acids. V was cut by 5 bases and J by 3 bases, with 5 bases left in between. CDR1 is DFQATT and CDR2 is SNEGSKA in the germline V gene (reference sequence). CDR3 region: CSAQIYEQYF. CDR3 bases: TGCAGTGCTCAGATCTACGAGCAGTACTTC.

This clonotype was counted ten times or more. One junction end disagrees with the germline gene, perhaps due to a read error. V usage is TRBV6-1 and J usage is TRBJ2-3; D is unresolved. The germline CDR1 and CDR2 sequences are MNHNS and SASEGT. This CDR3 is built from 13 residues. The CDR3 sequence: CASSGPPTDTQYF. Here the CDR3 DNA reads TGTGCCAGTAGTGGACCACCCACAGATACGCAGTATTTT.